The 15 T cell receptor beta chains below were found in one sample sequenced in a study of Tregs in tolerant kidney transplant recipients. Clones were read by immunoSEQ multiplex PCR, and TCRdb kept only the in-frame ones, dropping some. Among tens of thousands of clones listed, roughly 84% were seen once. Sequenced material: CD4+ T cells from blood. These receptors were obtained from a human donor in good health.

This chain joins TRBV10-3 and TRBJ1-1, with D hard to call. V dropped 6 bases and J dropped 1 base, with 9 bases sitting between them. The CDR3 has 13 residues. Germline-derived CDR1 and CDR2 are ENHRY and SYGVKD. The CDR3 reads CAISRQSNTEAFF. Written as DNA, the CDR3 is TGTGCCATCAGCCGCCAGTCGAACACTGAAGCTTTCTTT.

V usage is TRBV2 and J usage is TRBJ1-1; D remains ambiguous. The CDR3 sequence is 14 residues long. Per germline, CDR1 SNHLY and CDR2 FYNNEI. V gave up 8 bases and J gave up 5 bases, with 18 bases separating them. The CDR3 nucleotides read TGTGCCAGCGGAGAAGTGATCCGCGGGACTGAAGCTTTCTTT. Residues: CASGEVIRGTEAFF.

The chain links TRBV10-1 to TRBJ1-3; 7 positions agree with TRBD1. With 8 bases clipped from V and 2 bases from J, the junction kept 9 bases outside the gene matches. Germline values: CDR1 WNHNN, CDR2 SYGVQD (reference sequence). The CDR3 has 15 amino acids. The DNA of the CDR3 is TGCGCCAGCCAGTTACAGGGGACGGCTGGAAACACCATATATTTT. Amino acids: CASQLQGTAGNTIYF.

J is TRBJ1-1 and V is TRBV2; 9 bases agree with TRBD1. CDR1 SNHLY and CDR2 FYNNEI come from the germline V gene. CDR3 size: 13 residues. V trimming: 5 bases; J trimming: 6 bases; junction bases outside the gene matches: 4. This CDR3 reads CASSYDRGAEAFF. The CDR3 DNA follows: TGTGCCAGCAGTTACGACAGGGGGGCTGAAGCTTTCTTT.

The J gene is TRBJ2-7, the V gene TRBV7-9; TRBD1 matches at 9 bases. Per germline, CDR1 SEHNR and CDR2 FQNEAQ (reference sequence). The CDR3 has 15 amino acids. J lost 5 bases, V lost 5 bases, and 10 bases had no gene match. The CDR3 here is CASSKAGTGSHEQYF. DNA for the CDR3: TGTGCCAGCAGCAAAGCCGGGACAGGGTCCCACGAGCAGTACTTC.

V gene TRBV9 combines with J gene TRBJ2-5, with a tentative D call TRBD1 (5 bases). V was cut by 3 bases and J by 5 bases, with 11 bases left in between. Per the germline V gene, CDR1 is SGDLS and CDR2 is YYNGEE. This CDR3 spans 13 amino acids. CDR3 nucleotide sequence: TGTGCCAGCAGCGGGGGCCTACAGGAGACCCAGTACTTC. It codes for CASSGGLQETQYF.

The chain employs TRBV19 and TRBJ2-7; a possible D gene is TRBD1 (6 bases). Germline V gives CDR1 LNHDA, CDR2 SQIVND (reference sequence). V gave up 6 bases and J gave up 3 bases, with 18 bases separating them. The CDR3 extends over 15 amino acids. The CDR3 reads CASRRSGQGIYEQYF. The DNA of the CDR3 is TGTGCCAGTAGGCGGTCCGGGCAGGGGATCTACGAGCAGTACTTC.

The chain couples TRBV5-6 to TRBJ1-3; 7 nucleotides line up with TRBD1. The length of the CDR3 is 17 residues. V dropped 0 bases and J dropped 0; count of bases not matched to a gene: 6. Germline loops: CDR1 SGHDT, CDR2 YYEEEE. In DNA form, the CDR3 reads TGTGCCAGCAGCTTGGCGGGGACAGAGTTCTCTGGAAACACCATATATTTT. Residues: CASSLAGTEFSGNTIYF.

The chain carries TRBV29-1 and TRBJ1-4; D unclear. CDR3 length: 13 residues. Deletions cut 4 bases from V and 4 bases from J, with 10 bases between. The V gene's germline CDR1 is SQVTM and CDR2 ANQGSEA. The chain's CDR3 is CSVVGVGNEKLFF. CDR3 coding DNA: TGCAGCGTTGTAGGCGTTGGTAATGAAAAACTGTTTTTT.

The genes are TRBV6-5 and TRBJ2-6, with no clear D. The germline gives CDR1 MNHEY, CDR2 SVGAGI. CDR3 size: 13 residues. Trimming removed 1 base from V and 8 bases from J, with 6 bases in between. DNA for the CDR3: TGTGCCAGCAGTTACTTAGAATCCAACGTCCTGACTTTC. Its protein product is CASSYLESNVLTF.

The gene calls are TRBV18 and TRBJ2-7; D might be TRBD2 (6 bases). Trimming removed 3 bases at V and 1 base at J, with 19 bases between. This CDR3 is 17 amino acids long. Germline loops: CDR1 KGHSH, CDR2 LQKENI. DNA of the CDR3: TGTGCCAGCTCACCTGCCAGGAGGGCGGGTAGATCCTACGAGCAGTACTTC. Translating gives CASSPARRAGRSYEQYF.

The chain is built from TRBV29-1 and TRBJ2-7; perhaps TRBD1 as D (6 bases). The CDR3 loop spans 12 amino acids. V dropped 5 bases and J dropped 5 bases, with 13 bases sitting between them. In germline, CDR1 is SQVTM, CDR2 ANQGSEA. CDR3 residues: CSVKVRDNEQYF. The CDR3 DNA follows: TGCAGCGTTAAGGTTCGGGACAACGAGCAGTACTTC.

This clone was seen once. The chain employs TRBV30 and TRBJ1-4, with 7 bases that match TRBD1. The trim removed 2 bases at V and 5 bases at J, leaving 5 bases unmatched. This CDR3 has 14 residues. CDR1 and CDR2 from the germline V gene are GTSNPN and SVGIG (reference sequence). For the CDR3, the DNA is TGTGCCTGGAGTAACGGACAGGAAAATGAAAAACTGTTTTTT. Translated: CAWSNGQENEKLFF.

This clone came up once. The chain employs TRBV14 and TRBJ2-3; D uncertain. Germline CDR1 reads SGHDN; CDR2 reads FVKESK. Trimming removed 4 bases from V and 5 bases from J, with 13 bases in between. The CDR3 sequence is 14 residues long. CDR3 region: CASSPRRLRDTQYF. CDR3 DNA sequence: TGTGCCAGCAGCCCTCGGCGCCTGAGAGATACGCAGTATTTT.

The chain recombines TRBV7-9 with TRBJ2-3; 11 bases are a match to TRBD2. This CDR3 has 17 residues. Germline V gene sequence: CDR1 SEHNR, CDR2 FQNEAQ (reference sequence). Trimming removed 5 bases from V and 6 bases from J; junction bases left unmatched: 13. This CDR3 is CASSPRSLAGGGDTQYF. In DNA, the CDR3 is TGTGCCAGCAGCCCCAGGTCTCTAGCGGGAGGAGGGGATACGCAGTATTTT.